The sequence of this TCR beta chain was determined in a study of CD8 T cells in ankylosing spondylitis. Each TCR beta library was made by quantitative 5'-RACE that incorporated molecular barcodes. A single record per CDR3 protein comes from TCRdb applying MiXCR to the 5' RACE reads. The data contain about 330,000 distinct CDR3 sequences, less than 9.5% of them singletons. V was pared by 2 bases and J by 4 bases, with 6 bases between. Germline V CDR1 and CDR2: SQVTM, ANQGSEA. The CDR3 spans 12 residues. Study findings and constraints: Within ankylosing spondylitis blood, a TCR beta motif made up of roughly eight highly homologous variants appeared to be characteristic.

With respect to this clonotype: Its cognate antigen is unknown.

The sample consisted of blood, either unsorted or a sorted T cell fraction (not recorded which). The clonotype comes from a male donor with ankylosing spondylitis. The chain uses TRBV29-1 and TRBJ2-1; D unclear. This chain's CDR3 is CSVEQLYNEQFF. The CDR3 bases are TGCAGCGTTGAACAGCTATACAATGAGCAGTTCTTC.